The present entry profiles one TCR beta chain with its context. No antigen is known for it. This sample is part of a study of radiotherapy plus CTLA-4 blockade in lung cancer. Findings and caveats of the study: Following radiotherapy plus ipilimumab, tumor-derived TCR clones expanded in the blood.

This CDR3 region has 13 residues. Trimming pared 1 base from V and 6 bases from J, leaving 10 bases between. CDR1 and CDR2 (germline): SGHTA, FQGTGA. Profiling relied on immunoSEQ multiplex PCR, and the TCRdb table lists in-frame clones only, not all of them. The sample yields tens of thousands of clones, about 83% seen once. The sequence was obtained from a human donor with non-small cell lung cancer whose response to radiotherapy plus ipilimumab could not be evaluated. The sequences come from peripheral blood, collected from a patient treated with radiotherapy plus ipilimumab. The chain combines TRBV7-3 with TRBJ2-7; TRBD2 might be the D (6 bases). The chain's CDR3 is CASSLRGGSEQYF. DNA of the CDR3: TGTGCCAGCAGCTTAAGAGGAGGGTCCGAGCAGTACTTC.